What follows are 27 T cell receptor beta chains derived from one specimen sequenced in a study of T cell changes during pregnancy in multiple sclerosis. Some clones are missing from TCRdb's copy, which holds only in-frame ones; the method was immunoSEQ multiplex PCR. The repertoire holds some 55,000 clones, approximately 87% seen once, with about 5% in the top ten. Sequenced sample: peripheral blood from another person, used as feeder cells. The receptors derive from a human donor whose cells served as feeder cells for cultures in a pregnancy study.

The chain carries TRBV19 and TRBJ1-1; D possibly corresponds to TRBD1 (5 bases). The V gene's germline CDR1 is LNHDA and CDR2 SQIVND (reference sequence). This CDR3 contains 14 residues. Deletions cut 7 bases from V and 2 bases from J, with 14 bases between. As DNA, the CDR3 is TGTGCCAGTACCTGGGGCCGGCTCAACACTGAAGCTTTCTTT. Its translation: CASTWGRLNTEAFF. The whole variable domain, filled in from reference TRBV19 and TRBJ1-1, reads DGGITQSPKYLFRKEGQNVTLSCEQNLNHDAMYWYRQDPGQGLRLIYYSQIVNDFQKGDIAEGYSVSREKKESFPLTVTSAQKNPTAFYLCASTWGRLNTEAFFGQGTRLTVV.

The chain joins TRBV2 to TRBJ2-7, with D uncertain. Germline CDR1 is SNHLY and CDR2 is FYNNEI. This CDR3 has 14 amino acids. Trimming left V 3 bases short and J 2 bases short, with 11 bases between. The CDR3 region has the DNA TGTGCCAGCAGTGAGAGCGTGGCAGCCTACGAGCAGTACTTC. It specifies CASSESVAAYEQYF.

This chain connects TRBV2 to TRBJ2-7; D perhaps matches TRBD1 (5 bases). The CDR3 covers 11 residues. V dropped 5 bases and J dropped 9 bases, with 11 bases sitting between them. CDR1 is SNHLY, CDR2 FYNNEI, per germline. CDR3 protein: CASSPQRGQYF. The CDR3, as DNA: TGTGCCAGCAGTCCCCAAAGGGGGCAGTACTTC.

The CDR3 region has the DNA TGTGCCAGCTCACCACAGGGACAGGCCAGCTACGAGCAGTACTTC. Amino acid sequence: CASSPQGQASYEQYF. V gene TRBV18 combines with J gene TRBJ2-7; 8 bases fit TRBD1. After removal of 1 base from V and 3 bases from J, the junction contained 5 bases not matched to a gene. Germline loops: CDR1 KGHSH, CDR2 LQKENI. The CDR3 is 15 amino acids.

This clone has just a few counts. This chain joins TRBV7-9 and TRBJ2-1; D may correspond to TRBD1 or TRBD2 (5 bases each). The V end lost 5 bases, the J end lost 3 bases, and 11 bases lay between the germline ends. Germline loops: CDR1 SEHNR, CDR2 FQNEAQ (reference sequence). The CDR3 length is 14 residues. The CDR3 coding sequence is TGTGCCAGCAGCCCGGGGACGGGCTACAATGAGCAGTTCTTC. This encodes CASSPGTGYNEQFF.

The V call is TRBV27, the J call TRBJ2-3, with a possible D match to TRBD1 (5 bases). The length of the CDR3 is 14 residues. From germline, CDR1 is MNHEY and CDR2 SMNVEV (reference sequence). The ends were cut back, 2 bases at V and 4 bases at J, with 10 bases in the middle. CDR3 amino acids: CASSLTPRADTQYF. The CDR3 DNA is TGTGCCAGCAGTTTAACGCCCAGGGCAGATACGCAGTATTTT.

The chain couples TRBV2 to TRBJ1-1, with 9 bases fitting TRBD1. From germline, CDR1 is SNHLY and CDR2 FYNNEI. V gave up 5 bases and J gave up 5 bases; unmatched junction bases: 9. There are 15 residues in the CDR3. The DNA of the CDR3 is TGTGCCAGCAGTCATAGACAGGGGGATTTAACTGAAGCTTTCTTT. Amino acid sequence: CASSHRQGDLTEAFF.

This clone was counted between two and nine times. This chain links TRBV2 with TRBJ1-6, with 8 nucleotides matching TRBD1. CDR3 size: 15 residues. CDR1 and CDR2 from the germline V gene are SNHLY and FYNNEI. Germline trimming cut 7 bases from V and 10 bases from J; bases unmatched to any gene: 12. The CDR3 here is CASTYTGTGGSPLHF. The DNA of the CDR3 is TGTGCCAGCACTTATACCGGGACAGGCGGATCACCCCTCCACTTT.

The chain is built from TRBV28 and TRBJ1-5, with 12 positions matching TRBD1. The germline V gene encodes CDR1 MDHEN and CDR2 SYDVKM. V was pared by 1 base and J by 2 bases, with 9 bases of the junction left unmatched. The CDR3 extends over 19 amino acids. The CDR3 DNA sequence: TGTGCCAGCAGTTTATTTTCCGGGACAGGGGGCGAGGGCAATCAGCCCCAGCATTTT. This gives the protein CASSLFSGTGGEGNQPQHF.

V is TRBV7-9 and J is TRBJ1-6; 7 positions agree with TRBD1. CDR1 and CDR2 from the germline V gene are SEHNR and FQNEAQ (reference sequence). V shed 3 bases, J shed 5 bases, and the junction held 4 bases outside the gene matches. The CDR3 contains 15 residues. The CDR3 reads CASSFGTANNSPLHF. The CDR3 coding sequence is TGTGCCAGCAGCTTCGGGACAGCAAATAATTCACCCCTCCACTTT.

The CDR3 sequence is CASSLRDRPNTEAFF. Written as DNA, the CDR3 is TGTGCCAGCAGCTTAAGGGACAGACCGAACACTGAAGCTTTCTTT. The rearrangement joins TRBV7-2 to TRBJ1-1, with 7 nucleotides matching TRBD1. CDR3 size: 15 residues. The J segment lost 1 base and the V segment lost 2 bases, leaving 4 bases of the junction unmatched. Per the germline V gene, CDR1 is SGHTA and CDR2 is FQGNSA.

The genes are TRBV27 and TRBJ1-4; TRBD1 matches 8 bases. Germline CDR1 reads MNHEY; CDR2 reads SMNVEV (reference sequence). The CDR3 contains 15 residues. Trimming at V came to 4 bases and at J to 9 bases, leaving 10 bases not matched to a gene. CDR3 sequence (DNA): TGTGCCAGCAGTTCCCCCGGACAGGGATTTCAAAAACTGTTTTTT. Amino acids: CASSSPGQGFQKLFF.

CDR3 sequence reads: CAWSVTHALEAFF. The CDR3 DNA sequence: TGTGCCTGGAGTGTAACACATGCTCTTGAAGCTTTCTTT. The chain couples TRBV30 to TRBJ1-1; D not certain. The ends were cut back, 0 bases at V and 7 bases at J, with 12 bases in the middle. The CDR3 consists of 13 residues. Germline CDR1 GTSNPN, CDR2 SVGIG (reference sequence).

This clone appeared once. The gene calls are TRBV7-2 and TRBJ1-2; D gene ambiguous. Germline V gene lookup returns CDR1 SGHTA and CDR2 FQGNSA. This CDR3 comprises 13 residues. V lost 5 bases to trimming and J lost 8 bases, with 15 bases between them. The CDR3 region is CASSPVPPTGYTF. The CDR3 nucleotides read TGTGCCAGCAGCCCAGTCCCCCCCACCGGCTACACCTTC.

V usage is TRBV19 and J usage is TRBJ1-1; D gene uncertain. Trimming stripped 4 bases from V and 1 base from J, with 10 bases between. The CDR3 is 14 residues long. CDR1 is LNHDA, CDR2 SQIVND, per germline (reference sequence). This chain's CDR3 is CASSTNTGNTEAFF. Here the CDR3 DNA reads TGTGCCAGTAGTACTAATACCGGGAACACTGAAGCTTTCTTT. The full variable domain, in which reference TRBV19 and TRBJ1-1 provide the parts outside the CDR3, is DGGITQSPKYLFRKEGQNVTLSCEQNLNHDAMYWYRQDPGQGLRLIYYSQIVNDFQKGDIAEGYSVSREKKESFPLTVTSAQKNPTAFYLCASSTNTGNTEAFFGQGTRLTVV.

This chain uses TRBV6-1 with TRBJ1-4, with D perhaps matching TRBD1 (6 bases). The CDR3 consists of 13 residues. Germline CDR1 MNHNS, CDR2 SASEGT. V was clipped by 10 bases and J by 2 bases, with 11 bases between them. The CDR3 here is CATSQGTNEKLFF. The CDR3 region has the DNA TGTGCCACCTCACAGGGTACTAATGAAAAACTGTTTTTT.

The rearrangement links TRBV2 to TRBJ2-2; TRBD2 agrees at 15 bases. Germline trimming cut 4 bases from V and 6 bases from J; bases unmatched to any gene: 15. The CDR3 contains 20 residues. Germline CDR1 and CDR2: SNHLY and FYNNEI. The CDR3 region has the DNA TGTGCCAGCAGTGCCAGGTCGCCGGGACTAGCGGGAGGATGGGCCGGGGAGCTGTTTTTT. Translation: CASSARSPGLAGGWAGELFF.

V is TRBV2 and J is TRBJ2-5; D possibly corresponds to TRBD2 (6 bases). The CDR3 length is 14 residues. V lost 0 bases, J lost 1 base, and 6 bases lay in between. Germline-derived CDR1 and CDR2 are SNHLY and FYNNEI. CDR3: CASSEAGGQETQYF. The CDR3, as DNA: TGTGCCAGCAGTGAAGCGGGGGGCCAAGAGACCCAGTACTTC.

This chain uses TRBV7-2 with TRBJ1-1, with no clear D. CDR1 is SGHTA and CDR2 is FQGNSA in the germline V gene. The CDR3 loop spans 14 amino acids. V lost 5 bases and J 4 bases, leaving 14 bases between the germline ends. The CDR3 coding sequence is TGTGCCAGCAGCATCGACCGGCGGAGCACTGAAGCTTTCTTT. It specifies CASSIDRRSTEAFF.

The V call is TRBV19, the J call TRBJ2-7, with 11 bases that match TRBD2. Trimming at V came to 5 bases and at J to 9 bases, leaving 12 bases not matched to a gene. Germline V gene lookup returns CDR1 LNHDA and CDR2 SQIVND (reference sequence). This CDR3 has 15 residues. CDR3 nucleotides: TGTGCCAGTAGTCAAGGACTAGCGGGTGTTAAAGGGCAGTACTTC. Translating it yields CASSQGLAGVKGQYF. Drawing the rest from reference TRBV19 and TRBJ2-7, the complete variable domain is DGGITQSPKYLFRKEGQNVTLSCEQNLNHDAMYWYRQDPGQGLRLIYYSQIVNDFQKGDIAEGYSVSREKKESFPLTVTSAQKNPTAFYLCASSQGLAGVKGQYFGPGTRLTVT.

DNA for the CDR3: TGTGCCAGCTCCGGGGGGCTGTCCCGCAATCAGCCCCAGCATTTT. Translating it yields CASSGGLSRNQPQHF. This chain joins TRBV2 and TRBJ1-5, with D possibly being TRBD1 (6 bases). The CDR3 sequence is 15 residues long. Germline CDR1 SNHLY, CDR2 FYNNEI. V lost 8 bases and J lost 2, with 16 bases in between.

The chain carries TRBV4-2 and TRBJ1-2, with D possibly being TRBD1 (5 bases). CDR1 is LGHNA, CDR2 YNFKEQ, per germline. The CDR3 loop spans 15 amino acids. V was clipped by 1 base and J by 2 bases, with 11 bases between them. CDR3 nucleotides: TGTGCCAGCAGCCAAGCTGGGACTAACAACTATGGCTACACCTTC. Residues: CASSQAGTNNYGYTF.

This chain connects TRBV7-9 to TRBJ2-5; D is undetermined. CDR1 and CDR2 from the germline V gene are SEHNR and FQNEAQ (reference sequence). V shed 5 bases and J shed 5 bases, with 6 bases lying between them. This CDR3 has 11 amino acids. The DNA of the CDR3 is TGTGCCAGCAGCCCCCAGGAGACCCAGTACTTC. As protein: CASSPQETQYF.

The chain has TRBV10-3 and TRBJ1-2; perhaps TRBD1 as D (6 bases). V was cut by 0 bases and J by 9 bases, with 14 bases left in between. CDR1 and CDR2 from the germline V gene are ENHRY and SYGVKD. This CDR3 has 14 amino acids. The CDR3 coding sequence is TGTGCCATCAGTGAGTCGACGAGGGGGAATAGCTACACCTTC. Encoded protein: CAISESTRGNSYTF.

This clone appeared a few times. The gene calls are TRBV5-5 and TRBJ1-3; 7 bases match TRBD1. The CDR3 runs to 13 residues. Trimming took 4 bases from V and 10 from J; bases not matched to a gene: 8. CDR1 is SGHKS, CDR2 YYEKEE, per germline (reference sequence). The CDR3 here is CASSPGTVKTIYF. In DNA form, the CDR3 reads TGTGCCAGCAGCCCCGGGACAGTCAAGACCATATATTTT.

This clone was detected once. The gene calls are TRBV27 and TRBJ2-7; no clear D. Trimming removed 5 bases at V and 2 bases at J, with 16 bases between. The germline CDR1 and CDR2 sequences are MNHEY and SMNVEV (reference sequence). This CDR3 is built from 15 residues. The CDR3 DNA reads as TGTGCCAGCAGTCCCACACCTACTAAAGCCTACGAGCAGTACTTC. It codes for CASSPTPTKAYEQYF.

This clone was counted only a few times. This sequence joins TRBV19 and TRBJ2-4; D may be TRBD1 (5 bases). Germline V gives CDR1 LNHDA, CDR2 SQIVND (reference sequence). Trimming removed 5 bases from V and 5 bases from J, with 13 bases in between. The CDR3 extends over 14 amino acids. The chain's CDR3 is CASSPLDRENIQYF. DNA for the CDR3: TGTGCCAGTAGTCCGTTAGACAGAGAAAACATTCAGTACTTC.